The next 14 T cell receptor beta chains were all read from a single sample in a study of blood T cells in healthy people across ages. A second PCR of roughly 7 to 11 cycles used a sample-barcoded 5' primer and a J-beta primer mix. MiXCR, run by TCRdb on the 5' RACE reads, gives a single entry per CDR3 protein. This repertoire shows roughly 800,000 distinct CDR3 sequences, under 40% found once; its top ten account for roughly 13%. Sequenced material: blood. These receptors were taken from a man between 18 and 29 years old in good health.

The V call is TRBV20-1, the J call TRBJ2-3, with D perhaps matching TRBD1 or TRBD2 (5 bases each). CDR1 and CDR2 (germline): DFQATT, SNEGSKA (reference sequence). Trimming cost V 3 bases and J 4 bases, with 17 bases left between them. CDR3 length equals 15 residues. The CDR3 bases are TGCAGTGCTAGCCCGGGACCGGGAAGGGCAGATACGCAGTATTTT. This codes for CSASPGPGRADTQYF.

The sample holds a few counts of this clonotype. The chain joins TRBV9 to TRBJ1-1; TRBD1 aligns across 7 bases. V was pared by 0 bases and J by 2 bases, with 4 bases of the junction left unmatched. The CDR3 has 15 amino acids. Germline-derived CDR1 and CDR2 are SGDLS and YYNGEE. CDR3 in amino acids: CASSVGGTANTEAFF. CDR3 sequence (DNA): TGTGCCAGCAGCGTAGGAGGGACAGCTAACACTGAAGCTTTCTTT.

J is TRBJ1-2 and V is TRBV7-9; TRBD1 is a possible D gene (5 bases). The CDR3 covers 14 residues. Germline CDR1 is SEHNR and CDR2 is FQNEAQ (reference sequence). Trimming stripped 11 bases from V and 3 bases from J, with 19 bases between. CDR3 loop: CAGRLLGRDYGYTF. DNA of the CDR3: TGTGCCGGCCGCTTGCTTGGCAGGGACTATGGCTACACCTTC.

This rearrangement joins TRBV7-9 to TRBJ1-1, with D maybe TRBD1 (5 bases). This CDR3 contains 14 residues. V lost 3 bases, J lost 0 bases, and 8 bases lay in between. Germline-derived CDR1 and CDR2 are SEHNR and FQNEAQ (reference sequence). The CDR3 protein is CASSFETVNTEAFF. The CDR3 nucleotides read TGTGCCAGCAGCTTTGAGACAGTGAACACTGAAGCTTTCTTT. The complete variable domain, with remaining parts taken from reference TRBV7-9 and TRBJ1-1, reads DTGVSQNPRHKITKRGQNVTFRCDPISEHNRLYWYRQTLGQGPEFLTYFQNEAQLEKSRLLSDRFSAERPKGSFSTLEIQRTEQGDSAMYLCASSFETVNTEAFFGQGTRLTVV.

This clonotype appeared many times. The chain combines TRBV4-2 with TRBJ1-2; D remains ambiguous. The CDR3 is 16 amino acids. V was trimmed by 0 bases and J by 4 bases, leaving 15 bases between them. CDR1 is LGHNA, CDR2 YNFKEQ, per germline. The CDR3 bases are TGTGCCAGCAGCCAAGAATTCAGAGCCTCCACCTATGGCTACACCTTC. It translates to CASSQEFRASTYGYTF.

In this sample, this clonotype turned up a few times. The chain recombines TRBV19 with TRBJ2-2; TRBD1 is a possible D gene (6 bases). CDR3 length: 15 amino acids. Germline CDR1 and CDR2: LNHDA and SQIVND (reference sequence). Between the trimmed V and J ends, which lost 6 bases and 4 bases, there was a span of 15 bases. CDR3 protein: CASRNQDSLTGELFF. Written as DNA, the CDR3 is TGTGCCAGTAGGAATCAGGACAGCCTCACCGGGGAGCTGTTTTTT.

The J gene is TRBJ2-1, the V gene TRBV7-9; 10 bases line up with TRBD1. J gave up 7 bases and V 3 bases, and 18 bases lay outside the gene matches. The CDR3 is 19 amino acids. CDR1 is SEHNR and CDR2 is FQNEAQ in the germline V gene (reference sequence). The CDR3 region is CASSFPGQGRGKVANEQFF. In nucleotides, the CDR3 is TGTGCCAGCAGCTTTCCGGGACAGGGGCGCGGTAAAGTGGCAAATGAGCAGTTCTTC.

Turning to this clonotype: A read error may account for a junction end that differs from germline. J is TRBJ2-7 and V is TRBV7-9; D unclear. Germline CDR1 SEHNR, CDR2 FQNEAQ (reference sequence). The CDR3 is 11 residues long. CDR3 residues: CASNLAVEQYF. For the CDR3, the DNA is TGTGCCAGCAACTTAGCTGTCGAGCAGTACTTC.

This clonotype was recorded at least ten times. The J gene is TRBJ2-5, the V gene TRBV20-1, with D possibly matching TRBD2 (6 bases). This CDR3 has 15 amino acids. V was shortened by 0 bases and J by 2 bases, with 13 bases between the two germline ends. Germline loops: CDR1 DFQATT, CDR2 SNEGSKA (reference sequence). The CDR3 DNA follows: TGCAGTGCTAGAGATGGGACTCAAATGCAAGAGACCCAGTACTTC. It codes for CSARDGTQMQETQYF.

This clonotype was recorded at least ten times. V and J are TRBV6-4 and TRBJ2-3; D is possibly TRBD1 (5 bases). The V end lost 2 bases, the J end lost 1 base, and 7 bases lay between the germline ends. The CDR3 is made up of 14 amino acids. Germline-derived CDR1 and CDR2 are MRHNA and SNTAGT. The CDR3 DNA is TGTGCCAGCAGTGACAGGGGTGGCACAGATACGCAGTATTTT. Amino acids: CASSDRGGTDTQYF.

This clonotype was found a few times. The CDR3 DNA sequence: TGTGCCAGTCGAACAGGGGGCGTTGGTCAGCCCCAGCATTTT. Protein sequence: CASRTGGVGQPQHF. This rearrangement joins TRBV12-3 or TRBV12-4 to TRBJ1-5; 9 bases agree with TRBD1. Germline trimming cut 9 bases from V and 6 bases from J; bases unmatched to any gene: 9. The CDR3 sequence is 14 residues long.

This clonotype occurred a few times. The V call is TRBV25-1, the J call TRBJ1-1; 9 nucleotides agree with TRBD1. This CDR3 is 17 amino acids long. The trim removed 1 base at V and 3 bases at J, leaving 9 bases unmatched. Germline lookup yields CDR1 MGHDK and CDR2 SYGVNS. The CDR3 DNA follows: TGTGCCAGCAGTGAATTTGAGGACAGGGGACTTTACACTGAAGCTTTCTTT. This translates into CASSEFEDRGLYTEAFF.

The CDR3 region has the DNA TGTGCCAGCAGTGTCCAGTCGGGTGGGGGAGGCTACACCTTC. This codes for CASSVQSGGGGYTF. The chain combines TRBV12-3 or TRBV12-4 with TRBJ1-2; D is perhaps TRBD1 (5 bases). The germline V and J ends were trimmed by 5 bases and 8 bases, with 18 bases remaining between them. This CDR3 is 14 amino acids long.

This clonotype was observed a few times. The chain links TRBV4-1 to TRBJ1-5, with 7 positions matching TRBD1. The CDR3 spans 15 residues. Losses at the gene ends were 1 base for V and 7 bases for J; bases not matched to a gene: 7. From germline, CDR1 is MGHRA and CDR2 YSYEKL. The DNA for the CDR3 is TGCGCCAGCAGCCAAGGGGGGAAGGGGGCCCAGCCCCAGCATTTT. Its translation is CASSQGGKGAQPQHF.